This entry lists 29 T cell receptor beta chains sequenced from one sample in a study of shared clonotypes between healthy human individuals. Profiled with immunoSEQ multiplex PCR; TCRdb holds only in-frame clones, not every one. This sample has 1,400,000 or so clones, with approximately 98.5% found just once. Sequencing used naive CD4+ T cells sorted from blood. Subset of the sample: CD45RA+ positively selected. These receptor sequences come from a man in his thirties or forties in good health.

The table lists this clone with a count of one. The chain joins TRBV5-1 to TRBJ2-3; 12 bases align to TRBD2. Germline V gene sequence: CDR1 SGHRS, CDR2 YFSETQ. The V gene end was trimmed by 4 bases and the J gene end by 4 bases; junction bases not matched to a gene: 10. This CDR3 is 17 amino acids long. Here the CDR3 DNA reads TGCGCCAGCAGCATCTACGGACTAGCGGGAATGGCAGATACGCAGTATTTT. Its translation: CASSIYGLAGMADTQYF.

The chain uses TRBV9 and TRBJ1-2; D call uncertain. Germline loops: CDR1 SGDLS, CDR2 YYNGEE. V shed 2 bases and J shed 7 bases, with 12 bases lying between them. The CDR3 runs 13 residues. CDR3 region: CASSVGGSSGYTF. Written as DNA, the CDR3 is TGTGCCAGCAGCGTTGGAGGGTCCTCTGGCTACACCTTC.

This chain uses TRBV18 with TRBJ2-7; 10 nucleotides agree with TRBD2. Germline trimming cut 6 bases from V and 6 bases from J; bases unmatched to any gene: 11. CDR3 length equals 15 residues. Germline values: CDR1 KGHSH, CDR2 LQKENI. Written as DNA, the CDR3 is TGTGCCAGCTCCCCCACTCTAGCGGGAGCCACCGAGCAGTACTTC. Protein product: CASSPTLAGATEQYF. Using reference TRBV18 and TRBJ2-7 for the parts outside the CDR3, the full variable domain is NAGVMQNPRHLVRRRGQEARLRCSPMKGHSHVYWYRQLPEEGLKFMVYLQKENIIDESGMPKERFSAEFPKEGPSILRIQQVVRGDSAAYFCASSPTLAGATEQYFGPGTRLTVT.

The chain links TRBV6-5 to TRBJ2-3, with no clear D. The CDR3 loop spans 11 amino acids. The ends were cut back, 8 bases at V and 6 bases at J, with 9 bases in the middle. Per the germline V gene, CDR1 is MNHEY and CDR2 is SVGAGI. Here the CDR3 reads CASSFHDTQYF. For the CDR3, the DNA is TGTGCCAGCTCTTTCCATGATACGCAGTATTTT.

The chain joins TRBV4-1 to TRBJ2-3; 11 nucleotides align to TRBD2. Germline CDR1 MGHRA, CDR2 YSYEKL. The CDR3 length is 17 residues. V lost 0 bases to trimming and J lost 0 bases; unmatched junction nucleotides: 2. This CDR3 is CASSQDPSGRSTDTQYF. DNA of the CDR3: TGCGCCAGCAGCCAAGATCCTAGCGGGAGGAGCACAGATACGCAGTATTTT.

V is TRBV28 and J is TRBJ2-3, with a weak D call TRBD1 (6 bases). Trimming removed 10 bases at V and 5 bases at J, with 13 bases between. CDR3 length: 12 residues. CDR1 is MDHEN, CDR2 SYDVKM, per germline. As DNA, the CDR3 is TGTGCCATTGGGGGCCCCGGAGATACGCAGTATTTT. Protein product: CAIGGPGDTQYF.

The J gene is TRBJ2-7, the V gene TRBV2; possibly TRBD1 or TRBD2 for D (5 bases each). V was trimmed by 8 bases and J by 0 bases, leaving 11 bases between them. Germline V gene lookup returns CDR1 SNHLY and CDR2 FYNNEI. The CDR3 extends over 13 amino acids. As DNA, the CDR3 is TGTGCCAGCGGTCCAGGGACCTCCTACGAGCAGTACTTC. As protein: CASGPGTSYEQYF.

The V and J genes are TRBV10-1 and TRBJ2-7; 8 bases align to TRBD1. The CDR3 is 14 residues long. Trimming cost V 2 bases and J 9 bases; bases outside gene matches: 9. CDR1 is WNHNN, CDR2 SYGVQD, per germline (reference sequence). DNA for the CDR3: TGCGCCAGCAGTGAGAACCTTGGACAGGGCGGGCAGTACTTC. Its translation is CASSENLGQGGQYF.

J is TRBJ2-1 and V is TRBV5-1; a weak D match, TRBD1 (6 bases). The CDR3 sequence is 16 residues long. The germline V gene has CDR1 SGHRS and CDR2 YFSETQ. Trimming cost V 0 bases and J 5 bases, with 15 bases left between them. The CDR3 sequence is CASSLDFRGFNNEQFF. In DNA, the CDR3 is TGCGCCAGCAGCTTGGACTTTAGGGGGTTCAACAATGAGCAGTTCTTC.

The chain joins TRBV28 to TRBJ2-4, with TRBD2 as a possible D gene (5 bases). V dropped 7 bases and J dropped 9 bases, with 16 bases sitting between them. The germline CDR1 and CDR2 sequences are MDHEN and SYDVKM. This CDR3 is 13 amino acids long. DNA of the CDR3: TGTGCCAGCACCAAGGCGGGTCCCCCCATTCAGTACTTC. The encoded protein is CASTKAGPPIQYF.

The chain combines TRBV28 with TRBJ2-6; D is tentatively TRBD1 or TRBD2 (5 bases each). The CDR3 spans 17 residues. The V end lost 6 bases, the J end lost 0 bases, and 15 bases lay between the germline ends. CDR1 and CDR2 from the germline V gene are MDHEN and SYDVKM. This CDR3 reads CASRVPGTDSGANVLTF. Here the CDR3 DNA reads TGTGCCAGCAGGGTACCCGGGACGGACTCTGGGGCCAACGTCCTGACTTTC.

The J gene is TRBJ2-3, the V gene TRBV25-1; D is perhaps TRBD1 (6 bases). There are 16 residues in the CDR3. Germline CDR1 is MGHDK and CDR2 is SYGVNS. V lost 2 bases and J 2 bases, leaving 14 bases between the germline ends. DNA for the CDR3: TGTGCCAGCAGTGAACACGGGACACAACTCACAGATACGCAGTATTTT. Amino acid sequence: CASSEHGTQLTDTQYF.

This chain joins TRBV27 and TRBJ2-7; tentative D call: TRBD2 (5 bases). V lost 6 bases, J lost 3 bases, and 18 bases lay in between. The CDR3 covers 15 residues. Germline CDR1 MNHEY, CDR2 SMNVEV (reference sequence). The CDR3 DNA sequence: TGTGCCAGCAGCACCCGGAATCGCGGGTACTACGAGCAGTACTTC. Amino acids: CASSTRNRGYYEQYF.

The chain recombines TRBV2 with TRBJ1-2; D remains unclear. The germline V gene encodes CDR1 SNHLY and CDR2 FYNNEI. The CDR3 is 15 residues long. With 4 bases removed from V and 3 bases from J, the gap between germline ends came to 15 bases. Here the CDR3 DNA reads TGTGCCAGCAGTGTTACAGCGATCTCAGACTATGGCTACACCTTC. Translation gives CASSVTAISDYGYTF.

A word on this clone: Other DNA sequences of this sample code for an identical CDR3. The chain is built from TRBV5-1 and TRBJ2-5; TRBD2 aligns across 8 bases. The junction had 6 bases not matched to a gene; V was cut back by 4 bases and J by 4 bases. Germline CDR1 is SGHRS and CDR2 is YFSETQ. The CDR3 extends over 14 amino acids. CDR3 region: CASSPGTSGETQYF. Written as DNA, the CDR3 is TGCGCCAGCAGCCCAGGGACTAGTGGAGAGACCCAGTACTTC.

V gene TRBV28 combines with J gene TRBJ1-5, with 9 bases that match TRBD1. The germline V gene has CDR1 MDHEN and CDR2 SYDVKM. The length of the CDR3 is 15 residues. The trim removed 5 bases at V and 5 bases at J, leaving 7 bases unmatched. CDR3: CASSPPGQGYQPQHF. The CDR3 bases are TGTGCCAGCAGTCCTCCGGGACAGGGTTATCAGCCCCAGCATTTT.

The rearrangement uses TRBV7-8 and TRBJ2-7; 9 bases are a match to TRBD2. Germline V lookup: CDR1 SGHVS, CDR2 FQNEAQ. V was clipped by 4 bases and J by 7 bases; unmatched bases: 20. This CDR3 spans 18 amino acids. As DNA, the CDR3 is TGTGCCAGCAGCTCGAACCGTGGGGCTTTAGCGGGAGCAAGGGAGCAGTACTTC. It yields the protein CASSSNRGALAGAREQYF.

The CDR3 protein is CASSAVTSRGQYF. The CDR3 bases are TGCGCCAGCAGTGCGGTAACCTCCCGAGGGCAGTACTTC. This rearrangement joins TRBV10-1 to TRBJ2-7; D remains unclear. This CDR3 has 13 residues. Germline-derived CDR1 and CDR2 are WNHNN and SYGVQD (reference sequence). The V end was cut by 4 bases, the J end by 9 bases, with 16 bases between.

This chain connects TRBV7-9 to TRBJ2-6, with D hard to call. Trimming pared 2 bases from V and 0 bases from J, leaving 8 bases between. The CDR3 has 16 residues. In germline, CDR1 is SEHNR, CDR2 FQNEAQ (reference sequence). The CDR3 loop reads CASSLWARSGANVLTF. The CDR3 DNA is TGTGCCAGCAGCTTATGGGCGCGCTCTGGGGCCAACGTCCTGACTTTC.

The chain links TRBV4-1 to TRBJ2-1; D might be TRBD2 (5 bases). There are 15 residues in the CDR3. Trimming pared 4 bases from V and 3 bases from J, leaving 13 bases between. Germline CDR1 reads MGHRA; CDR2 reads YSYEKL. The CDR3 reads CASSPTDSLYNEQFF. In DNA form, the CDR3 reads TGCGCCAGCAGCCCAACGGACTCCCTCTACAATGAGCAGTTCTTC.

The CDR3 bases are TGTGCCAGCAGTGTAAGGGGGAACACCGGGGAGCTGTTTTTT. It translates to CASSVRGNTGELFF. The V gene is TRBV6-1, the J gene TRBJ2-2; a possible D gene is TRBD1 (5 bases). Trimming shortened V by 4 bases and J by 1 base, and 7 bases separated the two germline ends. Germline CDR1 and CDR2: MNHNS and SASEGT. This CDR3 region has 14 residues.

The V gene is TRBV10-3, the J gene TRBJ2-7; TRBD1 is a possible D gene (5 bases). This CDR3 region has 14 residues. Germline-derived CDR1 and CDR2 are ENHRY and SYGVKD. V shed 3 bases and J shed 1 base, with 10 bases lying between them. The CDR3 DNA follows: TGTGCCATCAGTGATTTAACAGGTTCCTACGAGCAGTACTTC. This translates into CAISDLTGSYEQYF.

This clone was recorded only once. V is TRBV5-4 and J is TRBJ2-7; D is ambiguous. V lost 2 bases, J lost 3 bases, and 3 bases lay in between. This CDR3 has 11 residues. Germline V gene data show CDR1 as SGHNT and CDR2 as YYREEE (reference sequence). The CDR3 bases are TGTGCCAGCAGCTTTTACTACGAGCAGTACTTC. It is translated as CASSFYYEQYF. The variable domain in full, with the rest retrieved from reference TRBV5-4 and TRBJ2-7, is ETGVTQSPTHLIKTRGQQVTLRCSSQSGHNTVSWYQQALGQGPQFIFQYYREEENGRGNFPPRFSGLQFPNYSSELNVNALELDDSALYLCASSFYYEQYFGPGTRLTVT.

The table lists this clone with a few counts. Other DNA sequences of this sample code for an identical CDR3. The chain links TRBV18 to TRBJ2-7; TRBD1 might be the D (6 bases). There are 14 residues in the CDR3. V was clipped by 2 bases and J by 2 bases, with 10 bases between them. The germline CDR1 and CDR2 sequences are KGHSH and LQKENI. CDR3: CASSPLEGAYEQYF. CDR3 sequence (DNA): TGTGCCAGCTCACCATTAGAGGGGGCCTACGAGCAGTACTTC.

This clone was seen a few times. The chain uses TRBV10-1 and TRBJ2-2; unclear D gene. In germline, CDR1 is WNHNN, CDR2 SYGVQD (reference sequence). The ends were cut back, 9 bases at V and 6 bases at J, with 17 bases in the middle. The CDR3 extends over 14 amino acids. CDR3 sequence: CASRINEIAGELFF. In DNA form, the CDR3 reads TGCGCCAGTCGGATCAATGAGATTGCCGGGGAGCTGTTTTTT.

The rearrangement joins TRBV5-1 to TRBJ2-1, with 7 bases lining up with TRBD1. CDR1 is SGHRS, CDR2 YFSETQ, per germline. J was trimmed by 2 bases and V by 7 bases; bases with no gene match: 9. The CDR3 is made up of 15 amino acids. CDR3: CASSPGQRTYNEQFF. The CDR3 coding sequence is TGCGCCAGCTCACCGGGACAGAGAACCTACAATGAGCAGTTCTTC.

The chain is built from TRBV6-6 and TRBJ2-7; no clear D. V shed 0 bases and J shed 6 bases, with 12 bases lying between them. Per germline, CDR1 MNHNY and CDR2 SVGAGI (reference sequence). The CDR3 length is 14 residues. DNA for the CDR3: TGTGCCAGCAGTTACTCTCGGCAGCTTGGCGAGCAGTACTTC. This sequence encodes CASSYSRQLGEQYF.

The rearrangement uses TRBV5-1 and TRBJ2-2; 7 positions match TRBD1. Germline loops: CDR1 SGHRS, CDR2 YFSETQ. Trimming cost V 5 bases and J 4 bases; bases outside gene matches: 2. The CDR3 spans 13 residues. The CDR3 nucleotides read TGCGCCAGCAGTCGGACAGGCACCGGGGAGCTGTTTTTT. Translation gives CASSRTGTGELFF.

The chain couples TRBV16 to TRBJ1-1; the match to TRBD1 covers 7 bases. CDR1 KGHSY and CDR2 FQNENV come from the germline V gene. CDR3 length: 13 residues. Germline trimming cut 5 bases from V and 11 bases from J; bases unmatched to any gene: 11. For the CDR3, the DNA is TGTGCCAGCAGCGCGGGACAGTTGGTCTCGGCTTTCTTT. Its protein product is CASSAGQLVSAFF.